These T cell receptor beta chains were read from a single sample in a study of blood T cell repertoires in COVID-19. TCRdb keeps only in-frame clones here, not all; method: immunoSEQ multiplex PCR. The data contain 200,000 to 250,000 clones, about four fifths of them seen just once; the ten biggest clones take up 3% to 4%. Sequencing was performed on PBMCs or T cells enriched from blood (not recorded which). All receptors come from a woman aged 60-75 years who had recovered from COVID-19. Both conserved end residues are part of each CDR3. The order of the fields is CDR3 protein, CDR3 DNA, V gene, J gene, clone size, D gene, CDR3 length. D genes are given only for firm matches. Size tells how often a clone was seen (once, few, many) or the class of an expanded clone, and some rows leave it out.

CASSYERGVIGNTIYF	TGTGCCAGCAGTTATGAGCGGGGCGTAATTGGAAACACCATATATTTT	TRBV6-5	TRBJ1-3	-	-	16
CASSTTGGTNYGYTF	TGTGCCAGCAGCACGACAGGGGGTACTAACTATGGCTACACCTTC	TRBV7-8	TRBJ1-2	-	TRBD1	15
CSVQATVGNTIYF	TGCAGCGTACAGGCCACTGTGGGAAACACCATATATTTT	TRBV29-1	TRBJ1-3	-	-	13
CASWPEAGPYQPQHF	TGTGCCAGTTGGCCCGAGGCAGGGCCTTATCAGCCCCAGCATTTT	TRBV19	TRBJ1-5	-	-	15
CASSQAGQRLNYGYTF	TGCGCCAGCAGCCAAGCGGGACAGAGACTTAACTATGGCTACACCTTC	TRBV4-1	TRBJ1-2	-	TRBD1	16
CASSLGGLAGGSEQYF	TGTGCCAGCAGCTTGGGTGGACTAGCGGGAGGCTCCGAGCAGTACTTC	TRBV5-6	TRBJ2-7	-	TRBD2	16
CASSRDRLYQPQHF	TGTGCCAGCAGCAGGGACAGACTGTATCAGCCCCAGCATTTT	TRBV6-5	TRBJ1-5	-	TRBD1	14
CASSSEMGLAVYNEQFF	TGTGCCAGCTCATCTGAGATGGGACTAGCGGTTTACAATGAGCAGTTCTTC	TRBV18	TRBJ2-1	-	TRBD2	17
CASSPLESSGNTIYF	TGTGCCAGCTCACCACTGGAGAGCTCTGGAAACACCATATATTTT	TRBV18	TRBJ1-3	-	-	15
CASSLAAHGTEAFF	TGTGCCAGCAGCTTAGCCGCCCACGGGACTGAAGCTTTCTTT	TRBV7-9	TRBJ1-1	-	-	14
CASSLDGSGNTGELFF	TGTGCCAGCAGCTTGGATGGTAGCGGTAACACCGGGGAGCTGTTTTTT	TRBV5-4	TRBJ2-2	-	-	16
CASQDRGFDEQFF	TGCGCCTCCCAGGACAGGGGATTTGATGAGCAGTTCTTC	TRBV5-1	TRBJ2-1	-	TRBD1	13
CASSLGSSGSPSTDTQYF	TGTGCCAGCAGCTTGGGATCTAGCGGATCCCCTAGCACAGATACGCAGTATTTT	TRBV5-4	TRBJ2-3	-	TRBD2	18
CASSETDGLWNTIYF	TGTGCCAGCAGTGAGACCGACGGGTTATGGAACACCATATATTTT	TRBV6-1	TRBJ1-3	-	-	15
CASSQDRRVGNQPQHF	TGTGCCAGCAGCCAAGATCGCAGGGTAGGGAATCAGCCCCAGCATTTT	TRBV14	TRBJ1-5	-	-	16
CASSAPGVGNIQYF	TGTGCCAGCAGTGCTCCGGGGGTGGGAAACATTCAGTACTTC	TRBV5-4	TRBJ2-4	-	-	14
CASSKRTGPEQYF	TGCGCCAGCAGCAAACGGACAGGTCCCGAGCAGTACTTC	TRBV5-1	TRBJ2-7	few	TRBD1	13
CAISTGGGTGELFF	TGTGCCATCAGCACAGGGGGCGGAACCGGGGAGCTGTTTTTT	TRBV10-3	TRBJ2-2	-	TRBD1	14
CSVEEWQNYGYTF	TGCAGCGTCGAGGAGTGGCAGAACTATGGCTACACCTTC	TRBV29-1	TRBJ1-2	-	-	13
CASSTHLPGQVNVLTF	TGTGCCAGTAGTACCCACTTACCGGGACAGGTAAACGTCCTGACTTTC	TRBV19	TRBJ2-6	-	TRBD1	16
CASSPTPGTGSYEQYF	TGTGCCAGCAGTCCCACCCCCGGGACAGGGAGCTACGAGCAGTACTTC	TRBV28	TRBJ2-7	-	TRBD1	16
CASSSGTSGPTDTQYF	TGTGCCAGCAGCTCGGGGACTAGCGGACCCACAGATACGCAGTATTTT	TRBV5-8	TRBJ2-3	-	TRBD2	16
CASSQDPRTGYGYTF	TGCGCCAGCAGCCAAGATCCTAGGACAGGATATGGCTACACCTTC	TRBV4-3	TRBJ1-2	-	TRBD1	15
CASRPDTSGNTIYF	TGTGCCAGCAGGCCGGACACGTCTGGAAACACCATATATTTT	TRBV6-5	TRBJ1-3	-	-	14